This is a list of T cell receptor beta chains from one sample in a study of blood T cell repertoires in COVID-19. TCRdb keeps only in-frame clones here, not all; method: immunoSEQ multiplex PCR. The data show 120,000 or so clones, around 85% seen once. The sequenced sample was peripheral blood. These receptors were collected from a woman aged 45-65 years with acute or convalescent COVID-19. Both conserved end residues are trimmed from each CDR3. The order of the fields is CDR3 protein, V gene.

cdr3_aa: ASSLYGGGNTDTQY
v_call: TRBV7-2

cdr3_aa: ALEGDRSYEQY
v_call: TRBV30

cdr3_aa: ASSLSGGPGTEAF
v_call: TRBV11-2

cdr3_aa: ASSLGGQTNYGYT
v_call: TRBV5-8

cdr3_aa: ASRDIQGSNQPQH
v_call: TRBV6-5

cdr3_aa: ASSLVSDEKLF
v_call: TRBV27

cdr3_aa: ASSTKTGGRDYGYT
v_call: TRBV19

cdr3_aa: ASNQGGSNQPQH
v_call: TRBV2

cdr3_aa: ASSTERTGAQPQH
v_call: TRBV19

cdr3_aa: ATSKGEGQGRSPLH
v_call: TRBV15

cdr3_aa: ASSVVWENSNQPQH
v_call: TRBV6-1

cdr3_aa: ASSLGGGGSGNTIY
v_call: TRBV5-1

cdr3_aa: ASSSPMPGGGEAF
v_call: TRBV27

cdr3_aa: AWSVFLTGGYTGELF
v_call: TRBV30

cdr3_aa: ASSYGGGDGYT
v_call: TRBV27

cdr3_aa: ASSPTSRQLNTEAF
v_call: TRBV4-2

cdr3_aa: ASSFTQGVGGYT
v_call: TRBV27

cdr3_aa: AISESGDRLGGYT
v_call: TRBV10-3

cdr3_aa: ASSQLGGADTQY
v_call: TRBV3-1/TRBV3-2

cdr3_aa: ASSPGDRVNTGELF
v_call: TRBV7-6

cdr3_aa: ASSVSQGGSRDQPQH
v_call: TRBV2

cdr3_aa: ASNPGGGEKLF
v_call: TRBV19

cdr3_aa: ASSWTWGGGNTIY
v_call: TRBV5-1

cdr3_aa: ASSEARRGWDTEAF
v_call: TRBV2

cdr3_aa: ASSWGEDTQY
v_call: TRBV5-5

cdr3_aa: ASSLDSLNTEAF
v_call: TRBV4-1

cdr3_aa: ASSQDLGRGNTEAF
v_call: TRBV4-1

cdr3_aa: ASSQDWTGYQPQH
v_call: TRBV4-1